This TCR beta chain comes out of a study of blood T cell repertoires in COVID-19. This CDR3 spans 14 amino acids. The V end lost 7 bases, the J end lost 2 bases, and 14 bases lay between the germline ends. Germline values: CDR1 LNHDA, CDR2 SQIVND (reference sequence). Here immunoSEQ multiplex PCR was the method, and the copy in TCRdb shows in-frame clones only, minus some. The data contain 400,000 to 550,000 clones, roughly nine tenths of them singletons. The origin of this receptor is a woman aged 18-29 years with acute COVID-19. Sequencing was performed on PBMCs or T cells enriched from blood (not recorded which). This chain joins TRBV19 and TRBJ1-1, with D tentatively TRBD1 (5 bases). CDR3 region: CASNPSQGNTEAFF. The CDR3 nucleotides are TGTGCCAGTAATCCCTCCCAGGGAAACACTGAAGCTTTCTTT.